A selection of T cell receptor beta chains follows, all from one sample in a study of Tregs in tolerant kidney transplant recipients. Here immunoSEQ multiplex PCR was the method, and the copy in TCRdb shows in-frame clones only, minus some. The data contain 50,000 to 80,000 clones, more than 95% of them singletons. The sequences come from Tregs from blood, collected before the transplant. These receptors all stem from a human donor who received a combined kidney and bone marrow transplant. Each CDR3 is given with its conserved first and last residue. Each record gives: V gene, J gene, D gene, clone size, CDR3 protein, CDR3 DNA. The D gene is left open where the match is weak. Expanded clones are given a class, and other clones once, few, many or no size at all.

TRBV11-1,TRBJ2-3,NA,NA,CASSYRDYSDTQYF,TGTGCCAGCAGCTACAGGGATTATTCAGATACGCAGTATTTT
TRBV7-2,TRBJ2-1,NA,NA,CASSLAGGLEGGQFF,TGTGCCAGCAGCTTAGCGGGAGGGCTAGAAGGGGGGCAGTTCTTC
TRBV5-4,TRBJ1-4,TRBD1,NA,CASSEGQGRATNEKLFF,TGTGCCAGCAGCGAGGGACAGGGGCGCGCAACTAATGAAAAACTGTTTTTT
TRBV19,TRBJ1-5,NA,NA,CASSRQSNQPQHF,TGTGCCAGTAGTAGGCAGAGCAATCAGCCCCAGCATTTT
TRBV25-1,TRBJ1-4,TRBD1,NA,CASSMQGATNEKLFF,TGTGCCAGCAGTATGCAGGGGGCAACTAATGAAAAACTGTTTTTT
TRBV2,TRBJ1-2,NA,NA,CASSADQRNYGYTF,TGTGCCAGCAGTGCCGATCAGCGTAACTATGGCTACACCTTC
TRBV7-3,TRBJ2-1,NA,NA,CASSAAGLYYNEQFF,TGTGCCAGCAGTGCGGCGGGATTATACTACAATGAGCAGTTCTTC
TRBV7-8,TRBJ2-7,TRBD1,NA,CASSLSRTGQEYF,TGTGCCAGCAGCTTATCCCGGACAGGGCAGGAGTACTTC
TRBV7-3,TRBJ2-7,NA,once,CASSLREGGQRPYEQYF,TGTGCCAGCAGCTTAAGAGAGGGGGGACAGAGACCCTACGAGCAGTACTTC
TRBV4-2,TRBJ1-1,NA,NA,CASRQREQLNTEAFF,TGTGCCAGCAGACAAAGGGAGCAGTTGAACACTGAAGCTTTCTTT
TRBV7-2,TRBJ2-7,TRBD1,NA,CASSRLRTGTEQYF,TGTGCCAGCAGCCGCCTCCGGACAGGAACCGAGCAGTACTTC
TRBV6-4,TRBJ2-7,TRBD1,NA,CASTRDSAKLYEQYF,TGTGCCAGCACACGGGACAGCGCAAAGTTGTACGAGCAGTACTTC
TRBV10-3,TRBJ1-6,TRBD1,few,CASRPDRESPLHF,TGTGCCTCAAGACCGGACAGGGAATCACCCCTCCACTTT
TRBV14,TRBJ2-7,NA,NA,CASSPLIGGHAYEQYF,TGTGCCAGCAGCCCCCTTATCGGCGGACACGCCTACGAGCAGTACTTC
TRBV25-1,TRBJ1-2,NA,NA,CASSEMRSAYGYTF,TGTGCCAGCAGTGAAATGCGGTCAGCCTATGGCTACACCTTC
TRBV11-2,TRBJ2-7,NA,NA,CASSLGRWGGEQYF,TGTGCCAGCAGCTTAGGCAGATGGGGAGGCGAGCAGTACTTC
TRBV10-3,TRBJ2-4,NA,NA,CAISEIDSRNIQYF,TGTGCCATCAGTGAGATTGACAGTCGAAACATTCAGTACTTC
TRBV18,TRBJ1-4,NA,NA,CASSPQGLLNEKLFF,TGTGCCAGCTCACCACAGGGGCTCCTTAATGAAAAACTGTTTTTT
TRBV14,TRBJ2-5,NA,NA,CASSQGGAPYQETQYF,TGTGCCAGCAGTCAAGGTGGAGCGCCATACCAAGAGACCCAGTACTTC
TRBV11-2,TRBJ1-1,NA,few,CASSLIGARGTNTEAFF,TGTGCCAGCAGCTTAATCGGCGCAAGGGGTACGAACACTGAAGCTTTCTTT
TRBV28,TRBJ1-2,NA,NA,CASSFPSFDSPYGYTF,TGTGCCAGCAGTTTCCCTTCCTTTGACAGTCCGTATGGCTACACCTTC
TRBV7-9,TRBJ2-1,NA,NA,CASSRAGHEQFF,TGTGCCAGCAGCCGCGCGGGGCATGAGCAGTTCTTC
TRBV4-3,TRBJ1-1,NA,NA,CASSQEGTGKNTEAFF,TGCGCCAGCAGCCAAGAAGGAACAGGGAAGAACACTGAAGCTTTCTTT
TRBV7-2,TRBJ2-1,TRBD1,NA,CASSHDDRAYNEQFF,TGTGCCAGCAGCCACGACGACAGGGCTTACAATGAGCAGTTCTTC
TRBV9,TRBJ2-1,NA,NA,CASSVDLYGSGNYNEQFF,TGTGCCAGCAGCGTAGACCTATATGGTAGCGGAAACTACAATGAGCAGTTCTTC
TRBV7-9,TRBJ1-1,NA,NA,CASSFKMNTEAFF,TGTGCCAGCAGCTTTAAAATGAACACTGAAGCTTTCTTT
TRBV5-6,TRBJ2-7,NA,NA,CASSLAGFGVEQYF,TGTGCCAGCAGCTTGGCAGGGTTCGGTGTGGAGCAGTACTTC
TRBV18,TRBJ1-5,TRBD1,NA,CASSPTGGEVQPQHF,TGTGCCAGCTCACCGACAGGGGGCGAGGTTCAGCCCCAGCATTTT
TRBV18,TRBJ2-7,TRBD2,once,CASSPSSGRAPLHDF,TGTGCCAGCTCACCATCCAGCGGGAGGGCTCCTTTACACGACTTC
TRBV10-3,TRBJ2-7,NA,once,CAISGRGRGTYEQYF,TGTGCCATCAGCGGTCGCGGCAGAGGAACCTACGAGCAGTACTTC
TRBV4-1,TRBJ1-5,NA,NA,CASSLPPDGVGVNQPQHF,TGCGCCAGCAGCCTCCCTCCCGACGGAGTTGGAGTGAATCAGCCCCAGCATTTT
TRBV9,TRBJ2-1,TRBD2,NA,CASSVGLAGANEQFF,TGTGCCAGCAGCGTAGGTCTAGCGGGGGCCAATGAGCAGTTCTTC
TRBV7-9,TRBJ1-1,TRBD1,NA,CASSRQGANTEAFF,TGTGCCAGCAGCCGACAGGGGGCGAACACTGAAGCTTTCTTT
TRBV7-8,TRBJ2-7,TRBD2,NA,CASSGLAGVDEQYF,TGTGCCAGCAGCGGACTAGCGGGAGTGGACGAGCAGTACTTC
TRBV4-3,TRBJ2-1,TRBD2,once,CASSQDTPSGYSEQFF,TGCGCCAGCAGCCAAGATACGCCTAGCGGGTATAGTGAGCAGTTCTTC
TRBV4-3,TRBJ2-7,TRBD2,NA,CASSHASGLYEQYF,TGCGCCAGCAGCCACGCTAGCGGACTCTACGAGCAGTACTTC
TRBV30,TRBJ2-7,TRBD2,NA,CAWSVGSGRYEQYF,TGTGCCTGGAGTGTAGGTAGCGGGAGATACGAGCAGTACTTC
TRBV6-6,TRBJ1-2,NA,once,CASTQKTATHGYTF,TGTGCCAGCACCCAAAAGACAGCTACCCATGGCTACACCTTC
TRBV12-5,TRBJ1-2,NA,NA,CASGLWESYGYTF,TGTGCTAGTGGTTTGTGGGAGAGCTATGGCTACACCTTC
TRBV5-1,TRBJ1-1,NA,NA,CASSYRVGNTEAFF,TGCGCCAGCAGCTACCGGGTGGGGAACACTGAAGCTTTCTTT
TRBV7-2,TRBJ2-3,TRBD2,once,CASRMRLAASTDTQYF,TGTGCCAGCCGAATGCGACTAGCGGCTAGCACAGATACGCAGTATTTT
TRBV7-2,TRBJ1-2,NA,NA,CASSLITGSYGYTF,TGTGCCAGCAGCTTAATAACAGGGTCCTATGGCTACACCTTC
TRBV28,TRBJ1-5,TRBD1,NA,CASSFEQDRVNQPQHF,TGTGCCAGCAGTTTTGAGCAGGACAGGGTCAATCAGCCCCAGCATTTT
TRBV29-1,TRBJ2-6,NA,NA,CSASSGANVLTF,TGCAGCGCCTCCTCCGGGGCCAACGTCCTGACTTTC
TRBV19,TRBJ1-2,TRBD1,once,CASRTRDRPNYGYTF,TGTGCCAGTAGAACCCGGGACAGGCCTAACTATGGCTACACCTTC
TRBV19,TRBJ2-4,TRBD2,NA,CASGGLLLAGVENIQYF,TGTGCCAGTGGCGGATTACTACTAGCGGGAGTGGAAAACATTCAGTACTTC
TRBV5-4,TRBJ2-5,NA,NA,CASSFSGTQETQYF,TGTGCCAGCAGCTTTTCCGGGACACAAGAGACCCAGTACTTC
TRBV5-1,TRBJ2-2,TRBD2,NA,CARMAVVTRLTSGGNTGELFF,TGCGCCAGAATGGCGGTGGTAACACGATTGACTAGCGGGGGGAACACCGGGGAGCTGTTTTTT
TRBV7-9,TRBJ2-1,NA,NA,CATGSQYNEQFF,TGTGCCACGGGGAGCCAATACAATGAGCAGTTCTTC
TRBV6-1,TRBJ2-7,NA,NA,CASSWRRVNYEQYF,TGTGCCAGCAGCTGGAGGCGCGTCAACTACGAGCAGTACTTC